This T cell receptor beta chain was identified during a study of read filtering for tumor transcriptome and immune sequencing. Study findings and constraints: Roughly four fifths of IR-seq clonotypes had one read, totaling around 3.5% of reads; RNA-seq: 74.6% and 44.6%.

This CDR3 is built from 13 residues. The germline CDR1 and CDR2 sequences are DFQATT and SNEGSKA (reference sequence). V gave up 3 bases and J gave up 7 bases, with 10 bases separating them. Ten or more counts support this clonotype. Its antigen is not known. Molecular barcoded adaptors covering alpha/delta and beta/gamma chains were used on approximately 440 ng RNA. TCRdb analysed the reads with MiXCR anew, one entry per CDR3 protein. Of over 90,000 distinct CDR3 sequences detected, under 25% appear once; the ten largest clones hold more than 9.5%. This receptor was taken from a donor aged 40 or older with multiple myeloma. Sample: a population of CD138-negative cells sorted from bone marrow. The chain links TRBV20-1 to TRBJ2-6; D tentatively fits TRBD1 or TRBD2 (6 bases each). In DNA form, the CDR3 reads TGCAGTGCTAGGGAGGGGGGCGCCAACGTCCTGACTTTC. Translation: CSAREGGANVLTF.